Listed here are 15 T cell receptor beta chains from one sample, sequenced in a study of tissue T cells after allogeneic stem cell transplantation. Specified time point: mouse harvest day 14 after allogeneic transplant. Mouse grafts combined 10^7 T-cell-depleted bone marrow cells with 10^6 splenic CD5+ T cells. Produced via immunoSEQ multiplex PCR; TCRdb's table is partial and in-frame only. The data show about 4,000 clones, around 45% seen once. Sequenced input: gut tissue. All receptors derive from a female BALB/c mouse given C57BL/6 T cells with graft-versus-host disease after an allogeneic hematopoietic cell transplant.

As to this clone: Gene names and germline match the mouse. The CDR3 end falls 1 residue outside the read, so it is completed with the germline J gene. The chain recombines TRBV26 with TRBJ2-3, with D hard to call. V was cut by 0 bases and J by 9 bases, with 10 bases left in between. Germline values: CDR1 KGHPV, CDR2 FQNQEV (reference sequence). This CDR3 comprises 13 residues. CDR3 protein: CASSLSHSETLYF. CDR3 DNA (partial): TGTGCCAGCAGTCTGTCGCACAGTGAGACGCTGTAT.

This clone showed up just a few times. Gene names and germline refer to mouse. From the germline J gene comes the end of the CDR3, since the read stops 1 residue before it. The V and J genes are TRBV13-2 and TRBJ2-7; 11 bases are shared with TRBD2. J lost 0 bases, V lost 5 bases, and 1 base had no gene match. The CDR3 is made up of 14 amino acids. Germline loops: CDR1 NNHNN, CDR2 SYGAGS (reference sequence). CDR3 region: CASGDWGGSYEQYF. CDR3 bases read: TGTGCCAGCGGCGACTGGGGGGGCTCCTATGAACAGTAC.

This clone was observed a handful of times. Germline and genes here are mouse. The CDR3 extends 1 residue past the end of the read, so its final part is completed from the germline J gene. The chain employs TRBV26 and TRBJ2-1; TRBD1 is a possible D gene (6 bases). V was trimmed by 6 bases and J by 0 bases, leaving 12 bases between them. The CDR3 runs 15 residues. CDR1 is KGHPV and CDR2 is FQNQEV in the germline V gene (reference sequence). CDR3 DNA (partial): TGTGCCAGCAGCTCGGGACATTATAACTATGCTGAGCAGTTC. Its translation: CASSSGHYNYAEQF. The CDR3 in its entirety is CASSSGHYNYAEQFF.

Concerning this clone: Germline and genes: mouse. The CDR3 end falls 1 residue outside the read, so it is completed with the germline J gene. V and J are TRBV13-3 and TRBJ2-5; 10 nucleotides align to TRBD1. V shed 2 bases, J shed 3 bases, and the junction held 0 bases outside the gene matches. CDR1 is NNHDY and CDR2 is SYVADS in the germline V gene. The length of the CDR3 is 14 residues. Partial CDR3 DNA: TGTGCCAGCAGTGAGGGACAGGGGCAAGACACCCAGTAC. This translates into CASSEGQGQDTQY. The entire CDR3 is CASSEGQGQDTQYF.

Regarding this clone: Gene names denote mouse genes. The read ends 1 residue early relative to the CDR3; the germline J gene fills the gap. The V and J genes are TRBV3 and TRBJ1-1; D is possibly TRBD1 (5 bases). Trimming pared 4 bases from V and 3 bases from J, leaving 9 bases between. The CDR3 sequence is 13 residues long. Germline V CDR1 and CDR2: SNHLY, FYNGKV (reference sequence). Incomplete CDR3 DNA: TGTGCCAGCAGCTCCTGGGGGGACACAGAAGTCTTC. As protein: CASSSWGDTEVF. The CDR3, in full, reads CASSSWGDTEVFF.

Turning to this clone: Genes and germline come from the mouse. The CDR3 bases that were read are TGTGCCAGCAGCTTAGCGGGCAGGGGTGCAAACACAGAAGTCTTC. Translating gives CASSLAGRGANTEVF. The whole CDR3 protein reads CASSLAGRGANTEVFF. The V gene is TRBV3, the J gene TRBJ1-1; D possibly corresponds to TRBD1 (6 bases). The CDR3 end is not reached by the read, which stops 1 residue before it; the germline J gene fills it in. This CDR3 has 16 residues. Deletions cut 0 bases from V and 0 bases from J, with 11 bases between. The germline V gene has CDR1 SNHLY and CDR2 FYNGKV (reference sequence).

This clone is termed medium-sized (0.01 to 0.1%). Genes and germline come from the mouse. The missing CDR3 end, 1 residue past where the read stops, is filled in from the germline J gene. The chain uses TRBV14 and TRBJ2-7, with 7 bases fitting TRBD1. The CDR3 contains 13 residues. V lost 2 bases to trimming and J lost 4 bases; unmatched junction nucleotides: 3. CDR1 is SGHDT and CDR2 is FRDEAV in the germline V gene. The CDR3 is CASSLGDRYEQYF. CDR3 DNA, as far as it was read: TGTGCCAGCAGTTTAGGGGACAGATATGAACAGTAC.

This clone occurred a few times. Each gene name is a mouse one. The CDR3 end falls 1 residue outside the read, so it is completed with the germline J gene. The rearrangement uses TRBV3 and TRBJ1-3, with D perhaps matching TRBD1 (5 bases). The germline CDR1 and CDR2 sequences are SNHLY and FYNGKV (reference sequence). The CDR3 has 14 residues. Trimming pared 5 bases from V and 4 bases from J, leaving 12 bases between. CDR3 region: CASSPQGAGNTLYF. CDR3 bases read: TGTGCCAGCAGCCCCCAGGGAGCCGGAAATACGCTCTAT.

Turning to this clone: Each gene name is a mouse one. Read coverage stops 1 residue before the CDR3 terminus; the germline J gene supplies the remainder. The chain employs TRBV12-2 and TRBJ2-5, with 9 bases fitting TRBD1. Germline CDR1 SGHLS, CDR2 HYDKME. V lost 2 bases and J lost 5; bases outside the gene matches: 4. The length of the CDR3 is 14 residues. The CDR3 loop reads CASSQQGARDTQYF. Incomplete CDR3 DNA: TGTGCCAGCTCTCAACAGGGGGCGCGAGACACCCAGTAC.

On this clone: Genes and germline are mouse. The CDR3 goes on 1 residue after the read ends, and that part is filled in from the germline J gene. The J gene is TRBJ2-7, the V gene TRBV3, with D hard to call. The CDR3 loop spans 12 amino acids. V lost 1 base and J 4 bases, leaving 5 bases between the germline ends. The germline CDR1 and CDR2 sequences are SNHLY and FYNGKV (reference sequence). The CDR3 DNA, read in part, is TGTGCCAGCAGCTTAGGCAGGTATGAACAGTAC. Its protein product is CASSLGRYEQY. The full CDR3 reads CASSLGRYEQYF.

This clone is classed as medium-sized. Gene names are the mouse ones. The missing CDR3 end, 1 residue past where the read stops, is filled in from the germline J gene. The rearrangement uses TRBV20 and TRBJ1-4; 7 bases agree with TRBD1. This CDR3 is built from 13 residues. V gave up 3 bases and J gave up 3 bases; unmatched junction bases: 1. Germline assignment: CDR1 GFQATS and CDR2 STVNSAI. Partial CDR3 DNA: TGTGGTGCTAGACAGGGGACCAACGAAAGATTATTT. Encoded protein: CGARQGTNERLF. The CDR3, in full, reads CGARQGTNERLFF.

This clone was found a few times. Mouse names are used for the genes. The sequence runs out 1 residue before the end of the CDR3; the remainder is reconstructed from the germline J gene. V usage is TRBV26 and J usage is TRBJ1-4; TRBD1 matches 7 bases. This CDR3 comprises 14 residues. CDR1 KGHPV and CDR2 FQNQEV come from the germline V gene (reference sequence). Trimming removed 4 bases from V and 3 bases from J; junction bases left unmatched: 2. Partial CDR3 DNA: TGTGCCAGCAGTCCCGGGACAGCCAACGAAAGATTATTT. This codes for CASSPGTANERLF. The whole CDR3 sequence is CASSPGTANERLFF.

Remarks on this clone: The gene names given are mouse names. The CDR3 extends 1 residue past the end of the read, so its final part is completed from the germline J gene. The rearrangement joins TRBV3 to TRBJ2-7; a possible D gene is TRBD1 (6 bases). CDR1 and CDR2 from the germline V gene are SNHLY and FYNGKV (reference sequence). V lost 1 base to trimming and J lost 0 bases, with 7 bases between them. The CDR3 has 14 residues. CDR3 sequence: CASSLGGGSYEQYF. CDR3 bases read: TGTGCCAGCAGCTTAGGAGGGGGCTCCTATGAACAGTAC.

On this clone itself: The gene symbols are mouse symbols. The sequence runs out 1 residue before the end of the CDR3; the remainder is reconstructed from the germline J gene. The V gene is TRBV3, the J gene TRBJ2-2; D not certain. The germline CDR1 and CDR2 sequences are SNHLY and FYNGKV (reference sequence). V lost 7 bases to trimming and J lost 0 bases, with 6 bases between them. The CDR3 is 13 amino acids. The sequenced CDR3 bases are TGTGCCAGCAAAACAACAAACACCGGGCAGCTCTAC. Protein: CASKTTNTGQLY. The full CDR3 protein is CASKTTNTGQLYF.

As regards this clone: Gene names are the mouse ones. Coverage ceases 1 residue before the CDR3 finishes, and the germline J gene fills in the end. The chain combines TRBV13-2 with TRBJ2-1; possibly TRBD2 for D (6 bases). This CDR3 is built from 14 residues. Trimming took off 3 bases at V and 1 base at J, with 8 bases between the two ends. The germline V gene has CDR1 NNHNN and CDR2 SYGAGS (reference sequence). The sequenced part of the CDR3 DNA is TGTGCCAGCGGTGGAGACTGGAACTATGCTGAGCAGTTC. Residues: CASGGDWNYAEQF. The whole CDR3 sequence is CASGGDWNYAEQFF.